A selection of T cell receptor beta chains follows, all from one sample in a study of cytomegalovirus exposure and HLA in healthy donors. Data came from immunoSEQ multiplex PCR; TCRdb stores just in-frame clones and leaves some out. The sample has over 95,000 clones, 82% seen once. The sequenced material came from PBMCs. These receptors originate from a woman under 30 in good health and CMV-seronegative. The CDR3 runs from the conserved cysteine through the conserved F or W. The D gene is left open where the match is weak. Only some rows state a clone size, as once, few, many or a class for expanded clones.

D gene | clone size | V gene | CDR3 protein
NA | once | TRBV19 | CASSIGPLSNEQFF
NA | NA | TRBV19 | CASSMRLYSYNEQFF
NA | once | TRBV11-2 | CASSGGGETQYF
NA | NA | TRBV12-5 | CASGLDPPRTGELFF
NA | NA | TRBV27 | CASSSGVGNQPQHF
TRBD1 | NA | TRBV28 | CASSYGTGRGNQPQHF
NA | NA | TRBV19 | CASSIDPWGRTEAFF
NA | NA | TRBV6-1 | CASSEGALINQPQHF
TRBD1 | NA | TRBV18 | CASSEGQLNEKLFF
NA | NA | TRBV30 | CALQGYPGYTF
TRBD2 | NA | TRBV19 | CASSNLAGSNTQYF
NA | NA | TRBV11-3 | CASSLGGGRGGPQHF
NA | NA | TRBV6-1 | CASSASTNRALNGYTF
TRBD1 | NA | TRBV4-2 | CASSLDRVNTEAFF
NA | NA | TRBV30 | CAWSEGQSNQPQHF
TRBD2 | NA | TRBV27 | CASSLTGLAAGVDTQYF
TRBD2 | NA | TRBV5-1 | CASSSYTSGRAVGELFF
TRBD1 | NA | TRBV6-5 | CASSPPGQGYGYTF
TRBD2 | NA | TRBV2 | CASSWTSGNEQFF
NA | NA | TRBV19 | CASSIPGGIRTEAFF
TRBD2 | NA | TRBV25-1 | CATGREPGTDTQYF
TRBD1 | NA | TRBV28 | CASTWDRYQPQHF
TRBD1 | NA | TRBV7-9 | CASSLDQGANQPQHF
NA | NA | TRBV5-8 | CASSLVGLYYEQYF
TRBD1 | NA | TRBV6-1 | CASSVGTGRNQPQHF
NA | NA | TRBV9 | CASSATGFNQPQHF
TRBD1 | NA | TRBV18 | CASSQHHEPSGTGATPNYGYTF
NA | NA | TRBV9 | CASSVDSHNSPLHF
NA | NA | TRBV6-6 | CASSYSSDFPYNEQFF
NA | NA | TRBV5-1 | CASRSGNEQFF
NA | once | TRBV6-5 | CASSYLREDAGELFF
TRBD1 | NA | TRBV7-8 | CASSTGTGTDEQFF
TRBD2 | NA | TRBV29-1 | CSVRTSGGAFNEQFF
NA | NA | TRBV19 | CASSITGIGNTIYF
TRBD1 | NA | TRBV7-9 | CASSLGATGVNTEAFF
NA | NA | TRBV9 | CASSAAEQGRNSPLHF
NA | NA | TRBV5-4 | CASRMADTGELFF
TRBD2 | NA | TRBV7-8 | CASSFLSGRVDGELFF
TRBD1 | NA | TRBV29-1 | CSVADRALSYEQYF
NA | NA | TRBV5-6 | CASSWGVRETQYF
TRBD1 | few | TRBV6-4 | CASSDTTGANTEAFF
NA | NA | TRBV21-1 | CASSKALWGVAGNTIYF
NA | NA | TRBV27 | CASSLNRGRGSPLHF
TRBD1 | NA | TRBV27 | CASIKTGGGTGELFF
TRBD1 | NA | TRBV6-1 | CASSWDRGGNQPQHF
NA | NA | TRBV6-1 | CASLRPQAPYEQYF
NA | NA | TRBV11-3 | CASSLSSGYNEQFF
NA | NA | TRBV29-1 | CSVAQGQLGYNEQFF
NA | NA | TRBV18 | CASSPSGGLNYGYTF
TRBD2 | NA | TRBV7-2 | CASSLVGLEETQYF
TRBD1 | NA | TRBV7-9 | CASSLEGQGIYEQYF
NA | NA | TRBV19 | CASIEDRMYGNTIYF
NA | NA | TRBV19 | CASSPEQGRGETQYF
TRBD2 | NA | TRBV11-2 | CASSLNLPSGTLTDTQYF
NA | few | TRBV5-1 | CASSLAASSGANVLTF
NA | NA | TRBV19 | CASSIEAGDRVLTF
NA | NA | TRBV7-2 | CASSFSGGNQPQHF
TRBD1 | NA | TRBV13 | CASRGDKTGEGNQPQHF